This TCR beta chain was captured in a study of T-cell reconstitution after alpha-beta-depleted transplantation in children. In this sample, this clonotype turned up many times. TCRbeta library construction was performed incorporating unique molecular identifiers. TCRdb used MiXCR to reprocess the PCR reads, holding one entry per CDR3 protein. The data contain about 200,000 distinct CDR3 sequences, roughly 6.5% of them seen just once; the ten biggest clones take up 4.5%. The input for sequencing was PBMCs, taken before TCRalphabeta/CD19-depleted stem cell transplant. This clonotype was sampled from a girl under three years old with combined immunodeficiency, due to receive a stem cell transplant.

The chain's CDR3 is CATPTANTGELFF. The CDR3 DNA is TGTGCCACCCCGACGGCCAACACCGGGGAGCTGTTTTTT. The chain combines TRBV7-9 with TRBJ2-2; the D is unclear. The germline V gene has CDR1 SEHNR and CDR2 FQNEAQ (reference sequence). V gave up 10 bases and J gave up 2 bases, with 11 bases separating them. This CDR3 is built from 13 residues.